The 30 T cell receptor beta chains reported below all come from one sample, sequenced in a study of immune evolution from preneoplasia to lung adenocarcinoma. The repertoire was sequenced with immunoSEQ multiplex PCR; TCRdb's copy has only in-frame clones and lacks some. This sample has more than 3,500 clones, with approximately 89% found just once. The sample was FFPE lung adenocarcinoma in situ tissue. The receptors were sampled from a person in their sixties or seventies with lung adenocarcinoma.

The rearrangement uses TRBV28 and TRBJ2-4; 10 positions match TRBD2. The germline CDR1 and CDR2 sequences are MDHEN and SYDVKM. V dropped 4 bases and J dropped 8; count of bases not matched to a gene: 8. This CDR3 region has 15 residues. CDR3 nucleotides: TGTGCCAGCAGTTCCTCTAGCGGGAGTACGGACATTCAGTACTTC. Amino acid sequence: CASSSSSGSTDIQYF.

This chain uses TRBV29-1 with TRBJ2-1, with D perhaps TRBD2 (5 bases). V was clipped by 3 bases and J by 7 bases, with 31 bases between them. Germline CDR1 SQVTM, CDR2 ANQGSEA. The CDR3 sequence is 19 residues long. The CDR3 here is CSVDLLGLAGLRIGNEQFF. CDR3 DNA: TGCAGCGTTGATCTGCTCGGACTCGCCGGGCTCAGGATCGGGAATGAGCAGTTCTTC.

The chain couples TRBV2 to TRBJ2-2; 10 bases match TRBD2. The CDR3 is 14 residues long. V trimming: 8 bases; J trimming: 4 bases; junction bases outside the gene matches: 4. The germline V gene encodes CDR1 SNHLY and CDR2 FYNNEI. CDR3 residues: CASRASGGTGELFF. The CDR3 DNA sequence: TGTGCCAGCCGGGCTAGCGGGGGCACCGGGGAGCTGTTTTTT.

The J gene is TRBJ1-1, the V gene TRBV14, with D maybe TRBD1 (6 bases). Germline CDR1 reads SGHDN; CDR2 reads FVKESK. The CDR3 runs 15 residues. V was trimmed by 4 bases and J by 2 bases, leaving 14 bases between them. CDR3 amino acids: CASSPSRGTNTEAFF. CDR3 bases: TGTGCCAGCAGCCCGAGTCGGGGGACAAACACTGAAGCTTTCTTT.

This clone was picked up one time. V and J are TRBV5-6 and TRBJ2-3; 8 positions agree with TRBD2. The CDR3 totals 17 residues. With V trimmed by 4 bases and J by 3 bases, 13 bases remained unmatched. Germline values: CDR1 SGHDT, CDR2 YYEEEE. The CDR3 region has the DNA TGTGCCAGCAGCCCCGCTGGGCGGGGGGTGGTGACAGATACGCAGTATTTT. Its translation: CASSPAGRGVVTDTQYF.

This sequence joins TRBV7-9 and TRBJ1-5, with a possible D match to TRBD1 (5 bases). CDR1 and CDR2 (germline): SEHNR, FQNEAQ (reference sequence). V was trimmed by 2 bases and J by 0 bases, leaving 8 bases between them. The CDR3 length is 15 residues. CDR3: CASSLTGDSNQPQHF. The CDR3 nucleotides read TGTGCCAGCAGCTTAACGGGGGATAGCAATCAGCCCCAGCATTTT. Looking up the rest from reference TRBV7-9 and TRBJ1-5 gives the full variable domain: DTGVSQNPRHKITKRGQNVTFRCDPISEHNRLYWYRQTLGQGPEFLTYFQNEAQLEKSRLLSDRFSAERPKGSFSTLEIQRTEQGDSAMYLCASSLTGDSNQPQHFGDGTRLSIL.

This clone was counted once. The genes are TRBV2 and TRBJ2-5; D might be TRBD2 (6 bases). From germline, CDR1 is SNHLY and CDR2 FYNNEI. The V gene lost 6 bases and the J gene lost 0 bases, with 11 bases spanning the gap. CDR3 length: 14 amino acids. CDR3 DNA: TGTGCCAGCAGGACCGGGACTGACCAAGAGACCCAGTACTTC. Translation: CASRTGTDQETQYF.

The V call is TRBV23-1, the J call TRBJ2-1; D unresolved. TRBV23-1 is reported as an ORF; its role is uncertain. The CDR3 has 15 amino acids. V was shortened by 0 bases and J by 7 bases, with 13 bases between the two germline ends. The CDR3 protein is CASSQSERAGNEQFF. The CDR3 DNA reads as TGCGCCAGCAGTCAATCGGAAAGGGCTGGGAATGAGCAGTTCTTC.

The CDR3 sequence is CASSFKGGTEAFF. CDR3 nucleotides: TGTGCCAGCAGCTTCAAGGGTGGGACTGAAGCTTTCTTT. The V gene is TRBV7-2, the J gene TRBJ1-1; D not resolved. Germline CDR1 and CDR2: SGHTA and FQGNSA. The length of the CDR3 is 13 residues. V gave up 3 bases and J gave up 5 bases, with 10 bases separating them. Based on the CDR3 plus reference TRBV7-2 and TRBJ1-1, the full variable domain is GAGVSQSPSNKVTEKGKDVELRCDPISGHTALYWYRQSLGQGLEFLIYFQGNSAPDKSGLPSDRFSAERTGGSVSTLTIQRTQQEDSAVYLCASSFKGGTEAFFGQGTRLTVV.

The chain links TRBV28 to TRBJ1-6; D is possibly TRBD1 (5 bases). V lost 2 bases and J 12 bases, leaving 8 bases between the germline ends. Germline V gives CDR1 MDHEN, CDR2 SYDVKM. The CDR3 extends over 12 amino acids. The CDR3 loop reads CASSLKRGPLHF. The CDR3 coding sequence is TGTGCCAGCAGTTTAAAAAGGGGACCCCTCCACTTT.

This chain uses TRBV7-3 with TRBJ2-5, with 11 nucleotides matching TRBD1. The V gene's germline CDR1 is SGHTA and CDR2 FQGTGA. This CDR3 region has 15 residues. The V segment lost 4 bases and the J segment 5 bases; nucleotides outside the gene matches: 6. This chain's CDR3 is CASSSGQGAGETQYF. In DNA, the CDR3 is TGTGCCAGCAGCTCCGGACAGGGGGCGGGTGAGACCCAGTACTTC. The full variable domain, its missing parts supplied by reference TRBV7-3 and TRBJ2-5, is GAGVSQTPSNKVTEKGKYVELRCDPISGHTALYWYRQSLGQGPEFLIYFQGTGAADDSGLPNDRFFAVRPEGSVSTLKIQRTERGDSAVYLCASSSGQGAGETQYFGPGTRLLVL.

V is TRBV15 and J is TRBJ2-2; TRBD1 matches at 7 bases. The junction had 2 bases not matched to a gene; V was cut back by 1 base and J by 3 bases. This CDR3 region has 15 residues. Germline CDR1 reads LNHNV; CDR2 reads YYDKDF (reference sequence). CDR3 region: CATSRGQGYTGELFF. The CDR3 region has the DNA TGTGCCACCAGCAGAGGACAGGGATACACCGGGGAGCTGTTTTTT.

V is TRBV5-1 and J is TRBJ2-2; D is undetermined. Germline CDR1 SGHRS, CDR2 YFSETQ. V lost 9 bases and J 3 bases, leaving 15 bases between the germline ends. CDR3 size: 14 residues. This CDR3 reads CATPWAAHTGELFF. CDR3 DNA sequence: TGCGCCACCCCCTGGGCAGCACACACCGGGGAGCTGTTTTTT. The whole variable domain, filled in from reference TRBV5-1 and TRBJ2-2, reads KAGVTQTPRYLIKTRGQQVTLSCSPISGHRSVSWYQQTPGQGLQFLFEYFSETQRNKGNFPGRFSGRQFSNSRSEMNVSTLELGDSALYLCATPWAAHTGELFFGEGSRLTVL.

The gene calls are TRBV7-6 and TRBJ1-1; D possibly corresponds to TRBD1 (6 bases). Germline CDR1 and CDR2: SGHVS and FNYEAQ. Trimming removed 3 bases from V and 0 bases from J, with 11 bases in between. This CDR3 spans 15 amino acids. The CDR3 sequence: CASSLDRDMNTEAFF. CDR3 nucleotides: TGTGCCAGCAGCTTGGATCGGGACATGAACACTGAAGCTTTCTTT.

The J gene is TRBJ1-1, the V gene TRBV12-5, with D possibly TRBD1 on 5 matching bases. The V end was cut by 2 bases, the J end by 4 bases, with 20 bases between. The CDR3 length is 17 residues. CDR1 is LGHNT and CDR2 is FRNRAP in the germline V gene. This CDR3 reads CASGLFPFMGRFTEAFF. CDR3 DNA: TGTGCTAGTGGTTTGTTCCCGTTCATGGGGCGCTTCACTGAAGCTTTCTTT.

This clone turned up a few times. This chain joins TRBV20-1 and TRBJ2-5; possibly TRBD1 for D (5 bases). Germline loops: CDR1 DFQATT, CDR2 SNEGSKA (reference sequence). The CDR3 spans 11 residues. V lost 7 bases to trimming and J lost 7 bases, with 13 bases between them. CDR3 nucleotide sequence: TGCAGTGGATCAGGGTTAGGGACCCAGTACTTC. It translates to CSGSGLGTQYF.

The chain uses TRBV6-5 and TRBJ1-3; 8 bases are shared with TRBD1. CDR1 is MNHEY, CDR2 SVGAGI, per germline. Trimming at V came to 5 bases and at J to 5 bases, leaving 5 bases not matched to a gene. This CDR3 is 14 amino acids long. The DNA of the CDR3 is TGTGCCAGCAGTCTGACAGGGGATCGAAACACCATATATTTT. Translation gives CASSLTGDRNTIYF.

This chain joins TRBV6-1 and TRBJ2-5; TRBD2 matches 9 bases. Per the germline V gene, CDR1 is MNHNS and CDR2 is SASEGT. V lost 2 bases and J lost 4; bases outside the gene matches: 8. The CDR3 runs 16 residues. The CDR3 DNA is TGTGCCAGCAGTGAATTGGGGCTAGCGGGACGAGAGACCCAGTACTTC. This translates into CASSELGLAGRETQYF.

This chain joins TRBV29-1 and TRBJ2-3; no clear D. Trimming left V 3 bases short and J 1 base short, with 5 bases between. There are 12 residues in the CDR3. CDR1 and CDR2 from the germline V gene are SQVTM and ANQGSEA. The CDR3, as DNA: TGCAGCGTTGATCAGGGCACAGATACGCAGTATTTT. Its translation: CSVDQGTDTQYF.

V gene TRBV6-5 combines with J gene TRBJ1-2; tentative D call: TRBD1 (6 bases). The CDR3 runs to 14 residues. The V end lost 9 bases, the J end lost 4 bases, and 18 bases lay between the germline ends. The germline gives CDR1 MNHEY, CDR2 SVGAGI. Written as DNA, the CDR3 is TGTGCCAGTCGCGACAGGCTTTTTTCCTATGGCTACACCTTC. Translation gives CASRDRLFSYGYTF.

The chain uses TRBV13 and TRBJ1-1, with 7 bases matching TRBD1. This CDR3 is built from 14 residues. From germline, CDR1 is PRHDT and CDR2 FYEKMQ (reference sequence). With V trimmed by 0 bases and J by 6 bases, 4 bases remained unmatched. CDR3 in DNA: TGTGCCAGCAGCTTAGGGGAAGACAGGGCTGAAGCTTTCTTT. It translates to CASSLGEDRAEAFF.

V gene TRBV28 combines with J gene TRBJ1-1; 8 nucleotides line up with TRBD1. The CDR3 has 15 amino acids. Germline V gene data show CDR1 as MDHEN and CDR2 as SYDVKM. The V segment lost 5 bases and the J segment 4 bases; nucleotides outside the gene matches: 9. This CDR3 reads CASSPGGAGFTEAFF. For the CDR3, the DNA is TGTGCCAGCAGTCCAGGGGGCGCCGGGTTCACTGAAGCTTTCTTT.

The rearrangement joins TRBV7-2 to TRBJ2-5; D gene uncertain. Germline V lookup: CDR1 SGHTA, CDR2 FQGNSA. V shed 1 base and J shed 1 base, with 7 bases lying between them. This CDR3 is built from 14 residues. The CDR3 DNA reads TGTGCCAGCAGCTTAGTCCAGTTCCAAGAGACCCAGTACTTC. It yields the protein CASSLVQFQETQYF.

The chain couples TRBV7-9 to TRBJ2-7, with 9 bases lining up with TRBD1. This CDR3 is 13 amino acids long. Trimming removed 5 bases from V and 5 bases from J; junction bases left unmatched: 4. CDR1 SEHNR and CDR2 FQNEAQ come from the germline V gene (reference sequence). CDR3 residues: CASSRGQGNEQYF. CDR3 DNA: TGTGCCAGCAGCCGCGGACAGGGGAACGAGCAGTACTTC.

This chain joins TRBV30 and TRBJ2-3; D may be TRBD2 (6 bases). The CDR3 has 14 residues. CDR1 GTSNPN and CDR2 SVGIG come from the germline V gene (reference sequence). Deletions cut 5 bases from V and 1 base from J, with 13 bases between. The CDR3 sequence is CAWDAGLRTDTQYF. The CDR3 coding sequence is TGTGCCTGGGACGCGGGACTTCGCACAGATACGCAGTATTTT.

The chain has TRBV6-5 and TRBJ2-3; D is possibly TRBD1 (5 bases). There are 15 residues in the CDR3. V lost 5 bases, J lost 0 bases, and 12 bases lay in between. The V gene's germline CDR1 is MNHEY and CDR2 SVGAGI. The DNA for the CDR3 is TGTGCCAGCAGTCCAGACAGTATCAGCACAGATACGCAGTATTTT. Encoded protein: CASSPDSISTDTQYF.

V gene TRBV19 combines with J gene TRBJ2-1, with 13 nucleotides matching TRBD2. The CDR3 is 15 amino acids. The V segment lost 6 bases and the J segment 3 bases; nucleotides outside the gene matches: 2. Per the germline V gene, CDR1 is LNHDA and CDR2 is SQIVND (reference sequence). The CDR3 loop reads CASSTSGRVYNEQFF. In DNA form, the CDR3 reads TGTGCCAGTAGCACTAGCGGGAGGGTCTACAATGAGCAGTTCTTC.

V and J are TRBV28 and TRBJ2-1; TRBD1 matches at 9 bases. The V gene end was trimmed by 6 bases and the J gene end by 6 bases; junction bases not matched to a gene: 3. CDR1 is MDHEN and CDR2 is SYDVKM in the germline V gene. The CDR3 runs 13 residues. CDR3 amino acids: CASSQTGGNEQFF. In DNA form, the CDR3 reads TGTGCCAGCAGCCAGACAGGGGGCAATGAGCAGTTCTTC.

The chain links TRBV7-9 to TRBJ2-5, with no clear D. This CDR3 spans 11 amino acids. V was clipped by 1 base and J by 5 bases, with 2 bases between them. CDR1 is SEHNR and CDR2 is FQNEAQ in the germline V gene (reference sequence). In DNA form, the CDR3 reads TGTGCCAGCAGCTTAGATGAGACCCAGTACTTC. Translation gives CASSLDETQYF.

A few counts support this clone. J is TRBJ2-5 and V is TRBV18; D is ambiguous. V was shortened by 2 bases and J by 2 bases, with 12 bases between the two germline ends. Germline V gene sequence: CDR1 KGHSH, CDR2 LQKENI. CDR3 length equals 15 residues. The CDR3 region is CASSPTRWRQETQYF. The CDR3 nucleotides are TGTGCCAGCTCACCAACTCGATGGAGACAAGAGACCCAGTACTTC.